A single sample is the source of the 25 T cell receptor beta chains below, sequenced in a study of T cell changes during pregnancy in multiple sclerosis. Profiled with immunoSEQ multiplex PCR; TCRdb holds only in-frame clones, not every one. The sample contains approximately 130,000 clones, less than 97% of which appear only once. The sequenced sample was peripheral blood, obtained after pregnancy. The origin of the receptors is a female donor with multiple sclerosis, enrolled in a pregnancy study.

This clone was observed a few times. The chain employs TRBV4-2 and TRBJ1-3; no definite D call. In germline, CDR1 is LGHNA, CDR2 YNFKEQ. The germline V and J ends were trimmed by 0 bases and 4 bases, with 16 bases remaining between them. CDR3 size: 17 residues. The DNA of the CDR3 is TGTGCCAGCAGCCAAGAAATGGGAGAAGGGCGAGGAAACACCATATATTTT. Translation gives CASSQEMGEGRGNTIYF.

The V and J genes are TRBV5-4 and TRBJ2-5; D is unclear. V was trimmed by 3 bases and J by 5 bases, leaving 11 bases between them. Germline V gives CDR1 SGHNT, CDR2 YYREEE (reference sequence). This CDR3 spans 13 amino acids. CDR3 loop: CASSSVGPETQYF. The CDR3 coding sequence is TGTGCCAGCAGCTCGGTCGGTCCGGAGACCCAGTACTTC.

CDR3 sequence reads: CASSSPRQNPGQPQHF. The CDR3 DNA is TGTGCCAGCAGTTCACCGAGACAGAATCCGGGTCAGCCCCAGCATTTT. The J gene is TRBJ1-5, the V gene TRBV28; D possibly corresponds to TRBD1 (5 bases). This CDR3 region has 16 residues. V was cut by 4 bases and J by 6 bases, with 19 bases left in between. The germline V gene has CDR1 MDHEN and CDR2 SYDVKM.

This clone came up once. The DNA of the CDR3 is TGTGCCAGCAGGAGATGGGGCGCCCGTGAAAACACCATATATTTT. This sequence encodes CASRRWGARENTIYF. V is TRBV11-2 and J is TRBJ1-3, with a possible D match to TRBD1 (5 bases). V dropped 6 bases and J dropped 6 bases, with 18 bases sitting between them. This CDR3 is 15 amino acids long. CDR1 is SGHAT, CDR2 FQNNGV, per germline. The full variable domain, its missing parts supplied by reference TRBV11-2 and TRBJ1-3, is EAGVAQSPRYKIIEKRQSVAFWCNPISGHATLYWYQQILGQGPKLLIQFQNNGVVDDSQLPKDRFSAERLKGVDSTLKIQPAKLEDSAVYLCASRRWGARENTIYFGEGSWLTVV.

The V call is TRBV19, the J call TRBJ2-6; 11 positions agree with TRBD1. CDR3 length: 16 amino acids. The V gene's germline CDR1 is LNHDA and CDR2 SQIVND (reference sequence). V was clipped by 9 bases and J by 0 bases; unmatched bases: 4. The CDR3 reads CASRTGGASGANVLTF. The CDR3 DNA follows: TGTGCCAGCCGGACAGGGGGCGCCTCTGGGGCCAACGTCCTGACTTTC.

V and J are TRBV5-6 and TRBJ1-6; D remains unclear. Trimming left V 6 bases short and J 4 bases short, with 8 bases between. Looked up from germline, CDR1 is SGHDT and CDR2 is YYEEEE. This CDR3 has 13 amino acids. CDR3 sequence reads: CASTTRYNSPLHF. CDR3 in DNA: TGTGCCAGCACGACGAGGTATAATTCACCCCTCCACTTT.

A few counts support this clone. V gene TRBV6-6 combines with J gene TRBJ2-7, with TRBD1 as a possible D gene (6 bases). The ends were cut back, 7 bases at V and 0 bases at J, with 13 bases in the middle. Looked up from germline, CDR1 is MNHNY and CDR2 is SVGAGI (reference sequence). The CDR3 is 14 residues long. CDR3 sequence: CASNTQGPSYEQYF. The CDR3 nucleotides read TGTGCCAGCAATACACAGGGTCCCTCCTACGAGCAGTACTTC.

As for this clone: The germline gene is not matched at one end of the junction; a read error may be the cause. V gene TRBV5-1 combines with J gene TRBJ2-7; 7 bases are a match to TRBD1. Germline V CDR1 and CDR2: SGHRS, YFSETQ. The CDR3 runs 12 residues. The CDR3 nucleotides read TGCGCCAGCAGCTTGAGTGGGGACAGCCGATATTTC. This gives the protein CASSLSGDSRYF.

The DNA of the CDR3 is TGTGCCAGCAGCCCCCAGGGCAATGAGCAGTTCTTC. Amino acid sequence: CASSPQGNEQFF. This rearrangement joins TRBV9 to TRBJ2-1; D perhaps matches TRBD1 (5 bases). Per germline, CDR1 SGDLS and CDR2 YYNGEE. This CDR3 region has 12 residues. Trimming pared 4 bases from V and 6 bases from J, leaving 8 bases between.

The chain is built from TRBV6-1 and TRBJ2-2, with D possibly matching TRBD2 (6 bases). Germline V gene sequence: CDR1 MNHNS, CDR2 SASEGT. The CDR3 totals 14 residues. Trimming took 1 base from V and 4 from J, leaving 7 bases between them. The DNA of the CDR3 is TGTGCCAGCAGTGAAGGGCGGGGCACCGGGGAGCTGTTTTTT. As protein: CASSEGRGTGELFF.

V usage is TRBV27 and J usage is TRBJ1-2; tentative D call: TRBD1 (6 bases). Germline CDR1 MNHEY, CDR2 SMNVEV (reference sequence). Trimming took 3 bases from V and 5 from J, leaving 13 bases between them. This CDR3 is 14 amino acids long. CDR3 DNA sequence: TGTGCCAGCAGTTTTTCAGGGGAGAGATATGGCTACACCTTC. Its protein product is CASSFSGERYGYTF.

The chain joins TRBV28 to TRBJ1-1; D perhaps matches TRBD1 (5 bases). V lost 3 bases and J lost 7, with 12 bases in between. The CDR3 runs to 13 residues. CDR1 MDHEN and CDR2 SYDVKM come from the germline V gene. The CDR3 sequence is CASSLGQLLEAFF. The DNA of the CDR3 is TGTGCCAGCAGTTTGGGGCAGTTGCTTGAAGCTTTCTTT.

This chain connects TRBV9 to TRBJ2-5; 7 bases map to TRBD2. This CDR3 region has 16 residues. CDR1 and CDR2 (germline): SGDLS, YYNGEE. With V trimmed by 2 bases and J by 5 bases, 12 bases remained unmatched. The CDR3 DNA sequence: TGTGCCAGCAGCGTCGGTGGGAGGGCCTTCTTGGAGACCCAGTACTTC. Translation gives CASSVGGRAFLETQYF.

This rearrangement joins TRBV14 to TRBJ2-3, with TRBD1 identical over 8 bases. The CDR3 extends over 16 amino acids. J lost 3 bases, V lost 2 bases, and 7 bases had no gene match. Germline CDR1 and CDR2: SGHDN and FVKESK. The DNA for the CDR3 is TGTGCCAGCAGCCAACTCTGGACAGGGCCAACAGATACGCAGTATTTT. This gives the protein CASSQLWTGPTDTQYF.

This chain connects TRBV5-1 to TRBJ2-7, with a tentative D call TRBD2 (5 bases). The length of the CDR3 is 14 residues. In germline, CDR1 is SGHRS, CDR2 YFSETQ. The ends were cut back, 2 bases at V and 4 bases at J, with 13 bases in the middle. The CDR3 sequence: CASSLAEGSYEQYF. CDR3 nucleotide sequence: TGCGCCAGCAGCTTAGCAGAAGGGAGTTACGAGCAGTACTTC.

The chain links TRBV9 to TRBJ2-3, with D uncertain. Germline V gene data show CDR1 as SGDLS and CDR2 as YYNGEE. CDR3 size: 14 residues. Trimming pared 4 bases from V and 0 bases from J, leaving 9 bases between. CDR3 sequence: CASSLYGSTDTQYF. The CDR3 DNA is TGTGCCAGCAGCTTATACGGTAGCACAGATACGCAGTATTTT.

The gene calls are TRBV28 and TRBJ1-2; possible D gene TRBD1, 6 bases. The CDR3 covers 15 residues. The germline V gene has CDR1 MDHEN and CDR2 SYDVKM. V was pared by 5 bases and J by 0 bases, with 13 bases between. This chain's CDR3 is CASSSPRGANYGYTF. CDR3 bases: TGTGCCAGCAGTAGCCCCAGGGGAGCTAACTATGGCTACACCTTC.

This CDR3 is CASSLGPSYEQYF. In DNA, the CDR3 is TGTGCCAGCAGTTTAGGGCCAAGCTACGAGCAGTACTTC. V usage is TRBV27 and J usage is TRBJ2-7, with D unclear. CDR1 is MNHEY and CDR2 is SMNVEV in the germline V gene (reference sequence). The CDR3 contains 13 residues. V lost 2 bases and J lost 3, with 8 bases in between.

The chain recombines TRBV5-4 with TRBJ2-3; 12 bases match TRBD1. Trimming at V came to 4 bases and at J to 4 bases, leaving 7 bases not matched to a gene. Germline V gene lookup returns CDR1 SGHNT and CDR2 YYREEE (reference sequence). The CDR3 totals 16 residues. The CDR3 DNA reads TGTGCCAGCAGCCCCCCGGGACAGGGGGCTGCAGATACGCAGTATTTT. It is translated as CASSPPGQGAADTQYF.

The chain uses TRBV7-9 and TRBJ1-4, with 8 bases matching TRBD1. Germline V gene lookup returns CDR1 SEHNR and CDR2 FQNEAQ (reference sequence). The V segment lost 3 bases and the J segment 7 bases; nucleotides outside the gene matches: 7. The CDR3 runs 15 residues. The CDR3 bases are TGTGCCAGCAGCTTTTTGACAGGGGAGGGTGAAAAACTGTTTTTT. The encoded protein is CASSFLTGEGEKLFF. Complete variable domain (other parts from reference TRBV7-9 and TRBJ1-4): DTGVSQNPRHKITKRGQNVTFRCDPISEHNRLYWYRQTLGQGPEFLTYFQNEAQLEKSRLLSDRFSAERPKGSFSTLEIQRTEQGDSAMYLCASSFLTGEGEKLFFGSGTQLSVL.

CDR3 residues: CASSSQWTSGNYEQYF. CDR3 in DNA: TGTGCCAGCAGCTCTCAATGGACTAGCGGGAACTACGAGCAGTACTTC. This chain uses TRBV7-9 with TRBJ2-7; 12 nucleotides line up with TRBD2. CDR1 and CDR2 from the germline V gene are SEHNR and FQNEAQ (reference sequence). The CDR3 covers 16 residues. J gave up 3 bases and V 4 bases, and 7 bases lay outside the gene matches.

This sequence joins TRBV7-2 and TRBJ1-5; D is perhaps TRBD1 (5 bases). V was trimmed by 4 bases and J by 4 bases, leaving 17 bases between them. Germline V CDR1 and CDR2: SGHTA, FQGNSA. This CDR3 contains 16 residues. CDR3 amino acids: CASSSDAGMGNQPQHF. As DNA, the CDR3 is TGTGCCAGCAGCTCAGATGCAGGGATGGGAAATCAGCCCCAGCATTTT.

The chain has TRBV2 and TRBJ1-5, with 8 bases identical to TRBD1. Germline V gene data show CDR1 as SNHLY and CDR2 as FYNNEI. After removal of 6 bases from V and 4 bases from J, the junction contained 2 bases not matched to a gene. The CDR3 extends over 13 amino acids. CDR3 coding DNA: TGTGCCAGCAGGGGACAGGAAAATCAGCCCCAGCATTTT. This sequence encodes CASRGQENQPQHF.

The rearrangement joins TRBV28 to TRBJ2-3; perhaps TRBD2 as D (6 bases). The germline V and J ends were trimmed by 7 bases and 2 bases, with 16 bases remaining between them. Germline V gene data show CDR1 as MDHEN and CDR2 as SYDVKM. The CDR3 has 15 amino acids. DNA for the CDR3: TGTGCCAGCATGGTTGGGACTGAAGTCACAGATACGCAGTATTTT. Residues: CASMVGTEVTDTQYF.

This rearrangement joins TRBV4-2 to TRBJ2-4, with D hard to call. V lost 4 bases, J lost 0 bases, and 10 bases lay in between. Germline values: CDR1 LGHNA, CDR2 YNFKEQ. This CDR3 is built from 15 residues. CDR3 DNA: TGTGCCAGCAGCCGATCGACTGAAGCCAAAAACATTCAGTACTTC. Translating it yields CASSRSTEAKNIQYF.